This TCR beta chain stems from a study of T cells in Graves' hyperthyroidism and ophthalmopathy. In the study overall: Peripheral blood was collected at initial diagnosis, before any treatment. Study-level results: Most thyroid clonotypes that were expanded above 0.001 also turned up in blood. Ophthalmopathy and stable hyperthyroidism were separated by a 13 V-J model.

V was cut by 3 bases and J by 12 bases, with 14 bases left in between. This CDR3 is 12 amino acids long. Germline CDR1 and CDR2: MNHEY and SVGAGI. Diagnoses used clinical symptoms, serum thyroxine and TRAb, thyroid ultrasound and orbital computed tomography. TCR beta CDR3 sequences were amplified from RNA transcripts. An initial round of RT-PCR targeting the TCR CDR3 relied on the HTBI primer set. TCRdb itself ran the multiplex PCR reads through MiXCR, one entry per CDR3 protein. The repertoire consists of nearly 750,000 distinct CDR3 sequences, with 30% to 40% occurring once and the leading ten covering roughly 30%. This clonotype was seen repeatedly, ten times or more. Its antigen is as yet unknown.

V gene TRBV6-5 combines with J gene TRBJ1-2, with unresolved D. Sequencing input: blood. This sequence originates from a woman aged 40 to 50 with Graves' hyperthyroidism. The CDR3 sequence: CASSYNGLRDTF. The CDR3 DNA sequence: TGTGCCAGCAGTTATAACGGGCTGAGGGACACCTTC.